This T cell receptor beta chain is drawn from a study of OX40 agonist ivuxolimab in advanced cancers. Concerning this clone: Its target is unknown.

Deletions cut 3 bases from V and 6 bases from J, with 15 bases between. The germline gives CDR1 SEHNR, CDR2 FQNEAQ (reference sequence). CDR3 length: 14 amino acids. Study-wide findings and caveats: At doses 0.1 to 3.0 mg/kg, CD4+ and CD8+ clones expanded.

Sequencing used immunoSEQ multiplex PCR; TCRdb keeps in-frame clones, though not all of them. This table holds 77,000 or so clones, about 84% found once. The clonotype was recovered from an adult with an advanced solid tumor such as melanoma, head and neck, liver or kidney cancer. This chain uses TRBV7-9 with TRBJ2-7, with D uncertain. The material was CD4+ or CD8+ T cells sorted from blood, obtained in a trial of the OX40 agonist ivuxolimab. The chain's CDR3 is CASSFSLSQTEQYF. The CDR3 DNA is TGTGCCAGCAGCTTTTCGTTAAGTCAAACCGAGCAGTACTTC.